This TCR beta chain comes out of a study of long-term antiretroviral therapy in people with HIV. Of note for this clone: Antigen: not known.

Germline assignment: CDR1 MNHEY and CDR2 SVGAGI. Between the trimmed V and J ends, which lost 7 bases and 1 base, there was a span of 10 bases. There are 14 residues in the CDR3. Points from the study as a whole: The range of CDR3 lengths in HIV repertoires proved narrower than that found in controls.

Per donor, a minimum of one pre-ART and a minimum of two post-ART PBMC samples were available. Cryopreserved PBMC samples of roughly 0.9-10 million cells were used for DNA extraction. Researchers report immunoSEQ v3.0 was run at survey level. Produced via immunoSEQ multiplex PCR; TCRdb's table is partial and in-frame only. The sample lists 34,000 or so clones; 85% were seen once. The receptor was derived from a man aged 18 to 29 with HIV. The sample here was unsorted PBMCs, taken 3.3 years after starting antiretroviral therapy. The J gene is TRBJ1-4, the V gene TRBV6-5, with D unclear. DNA for the CDR3: TGTGCCAGCAAGGCGAGGAGAACTAATGAAAAACTGTTTTTT. Translation gives CASKARRTNEKLFF.